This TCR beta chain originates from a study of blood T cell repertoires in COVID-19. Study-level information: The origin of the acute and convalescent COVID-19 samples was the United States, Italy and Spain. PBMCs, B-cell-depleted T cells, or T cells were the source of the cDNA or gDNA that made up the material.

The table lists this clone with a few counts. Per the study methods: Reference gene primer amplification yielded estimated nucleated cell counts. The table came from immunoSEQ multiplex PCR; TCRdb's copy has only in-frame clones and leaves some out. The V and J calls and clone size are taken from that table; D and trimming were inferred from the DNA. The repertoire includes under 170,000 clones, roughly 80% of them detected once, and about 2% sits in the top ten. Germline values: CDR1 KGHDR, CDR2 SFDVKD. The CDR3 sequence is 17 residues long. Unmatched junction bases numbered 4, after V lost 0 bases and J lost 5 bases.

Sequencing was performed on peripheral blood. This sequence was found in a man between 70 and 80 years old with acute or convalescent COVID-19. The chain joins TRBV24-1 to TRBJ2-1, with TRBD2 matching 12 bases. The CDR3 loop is CATSDLSSGRGHNEQFF. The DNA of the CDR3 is TGTGCCACCAGTGATTTGTCTAGCGGGAGGGGACACAATGAGCAGTTCTTC.